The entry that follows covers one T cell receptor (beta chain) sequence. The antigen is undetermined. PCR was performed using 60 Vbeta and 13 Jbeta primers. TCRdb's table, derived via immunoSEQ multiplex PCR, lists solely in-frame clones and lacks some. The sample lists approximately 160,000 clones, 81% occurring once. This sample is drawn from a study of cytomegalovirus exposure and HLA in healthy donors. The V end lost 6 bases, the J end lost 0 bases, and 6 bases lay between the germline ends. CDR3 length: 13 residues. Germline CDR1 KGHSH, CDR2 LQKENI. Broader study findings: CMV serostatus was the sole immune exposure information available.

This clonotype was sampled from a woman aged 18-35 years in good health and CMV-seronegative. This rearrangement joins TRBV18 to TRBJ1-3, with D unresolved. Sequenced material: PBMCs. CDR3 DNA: TGTGCCAGCTCCCAAAACTCTGGAAACACCATATATTTT. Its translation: CASSQNSGNTIYF.